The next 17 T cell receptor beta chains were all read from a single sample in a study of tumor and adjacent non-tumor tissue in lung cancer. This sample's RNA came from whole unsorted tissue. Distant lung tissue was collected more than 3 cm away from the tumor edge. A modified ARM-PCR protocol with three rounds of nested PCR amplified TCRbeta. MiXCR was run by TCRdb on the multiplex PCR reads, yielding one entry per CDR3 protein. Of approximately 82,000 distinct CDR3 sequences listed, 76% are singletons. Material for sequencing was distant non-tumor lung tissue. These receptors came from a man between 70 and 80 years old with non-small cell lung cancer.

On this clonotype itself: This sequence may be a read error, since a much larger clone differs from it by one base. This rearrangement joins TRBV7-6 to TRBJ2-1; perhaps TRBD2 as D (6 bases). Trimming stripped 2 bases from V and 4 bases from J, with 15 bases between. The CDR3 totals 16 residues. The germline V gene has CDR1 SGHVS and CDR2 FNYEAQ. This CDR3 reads CASSLHAGSMYNEQFF. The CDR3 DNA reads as TGTGCCAGCAGCTTACATGCGGGATCGATGTACAATGAGCAGTTCTTC.

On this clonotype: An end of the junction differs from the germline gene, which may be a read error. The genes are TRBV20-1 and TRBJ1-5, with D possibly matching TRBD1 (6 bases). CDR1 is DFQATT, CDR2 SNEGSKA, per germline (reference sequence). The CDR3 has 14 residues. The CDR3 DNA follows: TGCAATGCTCAAATACCCGGGGACAACCAGTCCCAGCATTTT. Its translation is CNAQIPGDNQSQHF.

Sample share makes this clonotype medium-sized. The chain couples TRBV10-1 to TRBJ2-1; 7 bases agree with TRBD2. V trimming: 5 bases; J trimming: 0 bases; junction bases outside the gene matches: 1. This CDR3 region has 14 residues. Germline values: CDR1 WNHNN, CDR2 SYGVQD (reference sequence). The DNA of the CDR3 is TGCGCCAGCAGTCCGGGGGGCTCCTACAATGAGCAGTTCTTC. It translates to CASSPGGSYNEQFF.

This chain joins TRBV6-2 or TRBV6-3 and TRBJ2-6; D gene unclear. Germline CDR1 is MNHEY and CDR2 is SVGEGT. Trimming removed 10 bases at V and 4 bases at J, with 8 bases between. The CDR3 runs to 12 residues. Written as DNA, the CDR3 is TGTGCCAACTGCACCGGGGCCAACGTCCTGACTTTC. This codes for CANCTGANVLTF.

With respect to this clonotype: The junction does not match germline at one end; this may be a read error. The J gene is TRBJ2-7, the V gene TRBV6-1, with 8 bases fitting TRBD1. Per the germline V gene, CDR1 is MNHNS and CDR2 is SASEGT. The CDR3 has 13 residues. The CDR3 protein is CASIGTGLYEQHF. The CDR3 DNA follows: TGTGCCAGCATAGGGACAGGTCTGTATGAGCAGCACTTC.

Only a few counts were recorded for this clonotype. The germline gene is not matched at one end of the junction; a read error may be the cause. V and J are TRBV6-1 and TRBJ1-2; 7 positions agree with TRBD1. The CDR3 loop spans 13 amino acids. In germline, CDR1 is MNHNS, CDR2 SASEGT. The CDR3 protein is CTSSPIQGQGYTF. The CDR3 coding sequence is TGTACCAGCAGCCCAATACAGGGGCAAGGCTACACCTTC.

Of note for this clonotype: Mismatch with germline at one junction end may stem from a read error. The CDR3 coding sequence is TGTGCCAGCAGTTTAGAAGAGTACACTGAAGGTTTCTTT. Protein sequence: CASSLEEYTEGFF. The chain has TRBV12-3 or TRBV12-4 and TRBJ1-1; no firm D call. The CDR3 spans 13 residues.

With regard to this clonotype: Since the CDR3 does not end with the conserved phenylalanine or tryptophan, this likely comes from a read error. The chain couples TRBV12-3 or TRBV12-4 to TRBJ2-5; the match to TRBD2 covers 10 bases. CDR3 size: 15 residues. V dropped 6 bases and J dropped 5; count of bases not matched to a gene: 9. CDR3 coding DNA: TGTGCCAGCAGGAGGCTAGCGGGAGTGGTGGAGACCCAGTACCTC. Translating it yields CASRRLAGVVETQYL.

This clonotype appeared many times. The CDR3 loop is CASSSQQGRYYGYTF. In nucleotides, the CDR3 is TGTGCCAGCAGTTCACAACAGGGAAGGTACTATGGCTACACCTTC. The V and J genes are TRBV12-3 or TRBV12-4 and TRBJ1-2; perhaps TRBD1 as D (6 bases). This CDR3 is built from 15 residues. Trimming stripped 4 bases from V and 3 bases from J, with 15 bases between.

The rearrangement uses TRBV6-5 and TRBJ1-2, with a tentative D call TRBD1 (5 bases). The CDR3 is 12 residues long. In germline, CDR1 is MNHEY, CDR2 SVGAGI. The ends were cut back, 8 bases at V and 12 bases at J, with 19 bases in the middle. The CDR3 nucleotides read TGTGCCAGCTGGGGGGGTGGCTACGGCAACACCTTC. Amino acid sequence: CASWGGGYGNTF.

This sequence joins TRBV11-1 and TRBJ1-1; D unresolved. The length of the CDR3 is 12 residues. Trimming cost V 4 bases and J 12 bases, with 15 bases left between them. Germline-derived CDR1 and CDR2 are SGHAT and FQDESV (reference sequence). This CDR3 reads CASSSVGPETFF. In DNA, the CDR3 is TGTGCCAGCAGCTCGGTCGGTCCGGAAACTTTCTTT.

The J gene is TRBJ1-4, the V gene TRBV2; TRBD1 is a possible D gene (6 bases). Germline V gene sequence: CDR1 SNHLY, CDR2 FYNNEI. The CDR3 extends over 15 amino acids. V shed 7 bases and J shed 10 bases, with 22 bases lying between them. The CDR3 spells CASTTGTSWDGKLFF. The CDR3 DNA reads TGTGCCAGCACAACAGGGACGTCATGGGACGGAAAACTGTTTTTT.

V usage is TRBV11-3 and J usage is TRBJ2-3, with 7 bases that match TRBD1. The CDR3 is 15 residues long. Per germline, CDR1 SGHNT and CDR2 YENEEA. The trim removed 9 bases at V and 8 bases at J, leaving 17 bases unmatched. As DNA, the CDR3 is TGTGCCAGTAGCAAAAGACAGGGCTCGGCAGTTACGCAGTATTTT. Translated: CASSKRQGSAVTQYF.

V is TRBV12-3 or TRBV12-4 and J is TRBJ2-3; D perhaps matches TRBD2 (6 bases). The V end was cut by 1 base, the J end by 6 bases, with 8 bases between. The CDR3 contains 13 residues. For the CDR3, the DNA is TGTGCCAGCAGTTTAGGGACTAAGGATACGCAGTATTTT. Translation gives CASSLGTKDTQYF.

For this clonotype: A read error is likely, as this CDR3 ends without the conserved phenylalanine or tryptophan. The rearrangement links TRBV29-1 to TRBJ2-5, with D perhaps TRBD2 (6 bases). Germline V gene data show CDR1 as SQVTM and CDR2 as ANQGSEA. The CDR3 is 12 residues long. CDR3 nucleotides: TGCAGCGTTGGCGGGAACCAAGAGACTCAGTACTTA. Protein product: CSVGGNQETQYL.

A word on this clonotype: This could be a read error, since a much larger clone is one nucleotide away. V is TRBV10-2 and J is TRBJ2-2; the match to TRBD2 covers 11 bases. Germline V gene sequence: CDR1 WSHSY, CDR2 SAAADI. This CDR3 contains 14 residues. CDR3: CAVRLAGGTGELSF. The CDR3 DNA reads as TGCGCCGTCAGGCTAGCGGGGGGCACCGGGGAGCTGTCTTTT.

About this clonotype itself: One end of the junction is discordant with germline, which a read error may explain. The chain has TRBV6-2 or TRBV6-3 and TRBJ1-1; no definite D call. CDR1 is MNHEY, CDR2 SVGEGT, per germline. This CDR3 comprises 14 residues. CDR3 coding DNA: TGTGCCAGCTCGGATAGGTTGGCTAACACTGAAGCTCTCTTT. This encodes CASSDRLANTEALF.